This T cell receptor (beta chain) came from a study of tumor-infiltrating lymphocytes in primary liver carcinoma. Findings and caveats of the study: Tumors carried a top-250-clone fraction significantly exceeding that of blood (p = 0.039). Compared with tumor region pairs, tumor-adjacent and tumor-blood pairs overlapped less.

This CDR3 spans 17 amino acids. TCR beta cDNA was reverse-transcribed from 500 ng of total RNA. The reaction used a constant-region primer and ProtoScript II reverse transcriptase. It was through three nested multiplex PCR rounds of slightly modified ARM-PCR that TCR beta libraries arose. Primers for the first two PCR rounds were TRBV1-TRBV30 forward primers and a C-beta reverse primer (around 10 cycles per round). MiXCR was run by TCRdb on the multiplex PCR reads, yielding one entry per CDR3 protein. This table holds about 60,000 distinct CDR3 sequences, around 69% found once. In regard to this clonotype: Its antigen remains unidentified. The junction and the germline gene differ at one end; a read error may be behind it.

Unsorted bulk tissue, about 19-30 mg of it, served as the source for co-extraction of RNA and DNA. Chronic HBV infection was present, with no prior treatment. The sequence came from a man aged 35 to 55 with primary liver carcinoma and hepatitis B virus infection. The chain combines TRBV12-3 or TRBV12-4 with TRBJ2-7; 8 bases map to TRBD1. Sequenced input: liver tumor tissue from sampling region 4. As for subset: tumor region T4, right-lateral pole. This chain's CDR3 is CASNPGQGIDYSYDQYF. CDR3 DNA: TGTGCCAGCAATCCCGGACAGGGCATTGATTACTCCTACGATCAGTACTTC.